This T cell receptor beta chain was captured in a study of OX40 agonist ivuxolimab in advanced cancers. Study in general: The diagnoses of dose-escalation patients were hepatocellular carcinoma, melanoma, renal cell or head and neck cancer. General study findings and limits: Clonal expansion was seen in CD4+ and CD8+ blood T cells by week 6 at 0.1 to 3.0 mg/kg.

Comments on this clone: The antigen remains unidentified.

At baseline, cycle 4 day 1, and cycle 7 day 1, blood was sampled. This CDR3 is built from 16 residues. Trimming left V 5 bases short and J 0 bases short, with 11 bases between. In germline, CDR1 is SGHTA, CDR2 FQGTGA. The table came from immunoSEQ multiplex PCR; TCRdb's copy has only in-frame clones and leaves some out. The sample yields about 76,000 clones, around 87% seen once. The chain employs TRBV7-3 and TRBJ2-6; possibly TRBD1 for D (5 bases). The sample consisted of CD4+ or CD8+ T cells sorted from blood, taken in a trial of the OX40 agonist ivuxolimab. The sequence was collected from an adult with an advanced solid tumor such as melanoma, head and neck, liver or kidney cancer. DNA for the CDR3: TGTGCCAGCAGCCCGGACATCCTCTCTGGGGCCAACGTCCTGACTTTC. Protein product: CASSPDILSGANVLTF.